This TCR beta chain comes out of a study of blood T cell repertoires in COVID-19. Overall study context: The United States, Italy and Spain were the sources of the acute and convalescent COVID-19 samples.

J was trimmed by 4 bases and V by 7 bases; bases with no gene match: 9. The V gene's germline CDR1 is LGHNA and CDR2 YNFKEQ. There are 14 residues in the CDR3. The repertoire was sequenced with immunoSEQ multiplex PCR; TCRdb's copy has only in-frame clones and lacks some. The sample comprises some 150,000 clones, roughly 83% of which are singletons, and around 10% rests with the top ten. The chain combines TRBV4-2 with TRBJ1-2; 7 bases align to TRBD1. Sequencing input: peripheral blood. This sequence was found in a woman in her sixties with COVID-19, enrolled during active disease. CDR3 loop: CASKATRTGYGYTF. The CDR3 DNA follows: TGTGCCAGCAAAGCCACACGGACAGGCTATGGCTACACCTTC.